This T cell receptor (beta chain) was sequenced in a study of neoadjuvant anti-PD-1 for oral cavity cancer. This clone was counted only a few times. Its specificity is not known. The time point is: after neoadjuvant nivolumab, at surgical resection. The table came from immunoSEQ multiplex PCR; TCRdb's copy has only in-frame clones and leaves some out. The sample consists of some 15,000 clones, about 37% of them appearing once. The CDR3 is made up of 15 amino acids. V lost 11 bases to trimming and J lost 2 bases; unmatched junction nucleotides: 10. Germline CDR1 and CDR2: MNHNS and SASEGT. Broader study findings: Each response group had just a few patients in TCR analyses.

The TCR comes from a person aged 35 to 85 with oral cavity squamous cell carcinoma. The V and J genes are TRBV6-1 and TRBJ2-1; 9 positions agree with TRBD2. Sequences were derived from tumor tissue, sampled after nivolumab (anti-PD-1) treatment. This chain's CDR3 is CAGSSGGSPYNEQFF. CDR3 coding DNA: TGTGCCGGATCCAGCGGGGGGTCACCCTACAATGAGCAGTTCTTC.